Listed below are T cell receptor beta chains from one sample, sequenced in a study of CD8 T cells in ankylosing spondylitis. One entry per CDR3 protein, called by TCRdb with MiXCR from the 5' RACE reads. The sample has tens of thousands of distinct CDR3 sequences, 6.2% seen once. The sequenced material came from synovial fluid, either unsorted or a sorted T cell fraction (not recorded which). The receptors shown here come from a male donor with ankylosing spondylitis. CDR3s include the opening cysteine and the closing phenylalanine or tryptophan. D genes are given only for firm matches. Clone sizes are given selectively: once, few, many, or a class where the clone is expanded.

D gene: TRBD2; V gene: TRBV24-1; J gene: TRBJ2-5; clone size: many; CDR3 protein: CATSLGLAGGETQYF; CDR3 DNA: TGTGCCACCAGCTTGGGACTAGCGGGAGGAGAGACCCAGTACTTC
D gene: TRBD2; V gene: TRBV5-1; J gene: TRBJ2-1; clone size: many; CDR3 protein: CASSFDSGTSGYNEQFF; CDR3 DNA: TGCGCCAGCAGCTTCGATTCCGGGACTAGCGGTTACAATGAGCAGTTCTTC
D gene: TRBD2; V gene: TRBV9; J gene: TRBJ2-5; clone size: .; CDR3 protein: CASSLPGRDPAQYF; CDR3 DNA: TGTGCCAGCAGCCTTCCTGGGAGGGACCCGGCCCAGTACTTC
D gene: .; V gene: TRBV29-1; J gene: TRBJ2-3; clone size: few; CDR3 protein: CSVGAGRGAQYF; CDR3 DNA: TGCAGCGTTGGGGCGGGGCGAGGGGCGCAGTATTTT
D gene: .; V gene: TRBV5-1; J gene: TRBJ1-2; clone size: few; CDR3 protein: CASSLENNYGYTF; CDR3 DNA: TGCGCCAGCAGCTTGGAAAATAACTATGGCTACACCTTC
D gene: TRBD2; V gene: TRBV19; J gene: TRBJ2-1; clone size: many; CDR3 protein: CASRTGLAPNEQFF; CDR3 DNA: TGTGCCAGTAGGACCGGACTAGCGCCCAATGAGCAGTTCTTC
D gene: TRBD1; V gene: TRBV5-1; J gene: TRBJ2-2; clone size: many; CDR3 protein: CASSRGQGNTGELFF; CDR3 DNA: TGCGCCAGCAGCAGAGGACAGGGTAACACCGGGGAGCTGTTTTTT
D gene: .; V gene: TRBV5-1; J gene: TRBJ1-1; clone size: many; CDR3 protein: CASSLYGDTEAFF; CDR3 DNA: TGCGCCAGCAGCTTGTACGGGGACACTGAAGCTTTCTTT
D gene: .; V gene: TRBV5-1; J gene: TRBJ2-3; clone size: few; CDR3 protein: CASSSIPADTQYF; CDR3 DNA: TGCGCCAGCAGCTCCATCCCGGCGGATACGCAGTATTTT
D gene: .; V gene: TRBV9; J gene: TRBJ2-1; clone size: many; CDR3 protein: CASSSFLGAGNEQFF; CDR3 DNA: TGTGCCAGCAGCTCGTTCCTGGGGGCTGGCAATGAGCAGTTCTTC
D gene: TRBD1; V gene: TRBV11-2; J gene: TRBJ2-7; clone size: few; CDR3 protein: CASSLWQGAYEQYF; CDR3 DNA: TGTGCCAGCAGCTTATGGCAGGGGGCTTACGAGCAGTACTTC
D gene: .; V gene: TRBV3-1; J gene: TRBJ1-2; clone size: few; CDR3 protein: CASSQQQEIYGYTF; CDR3 DNA: TGTGCCAGCAGCCAACAACAGGAGATCTATGGCTACACCTTC
D gene: .; V gene: TRBV3-1; J gene: TRBJ2-7; clone size: .; CDR3 protein: CASSQWTGDLYF; CDR3 DNA: TGTGCCAGCAGCCAATGGACGGGAGACCTGTACTTC
D gene: .; V gene: TRBV29-1; J gene: TRBJ1-2; clone size: .; CDR3 protein: CSVEDGALYGYGYTF; CDR3 DNA: TGCAGCGTTGAAGATGGGGCCCTCTACGGGTATGGCTACACCTTC
D gene: .; V gene: TRBV19; J gene: TRBJ2-5; clone size: .; CDR3 protein: CASSSTGVDGSGETQYF; CDR3 DNA: TGTGCCAGTAGTTCCACTGGGGTGGACGGAAGCGGAGAGACCCAGTACTTC
D gene: TRBD2; V gene: TRBV19; J gene: TRBJ2-5; clone size: few; CDR3 protein: CASSISYGRAEETQYF; CDR3 DNA: TGTGCCAGTAGTATTTCGTACGGGAGGGCTGAGGAGACCCAGTACTTC
D gene: .; V gene: TRBV19; J gene: TRBJ2-7; clone size: few; CDR3 protein: CASSIAGRGYEQYF; CDR3 DNA: TGTGCCAGTAGTATAGCGGGACGCGGCTACGAGCAGTACTTC
D gene: TRBD1; V gene: TRBV29-1; J gene: TRBJ2-3; clone size: many; CDR3 protein: CSVHDRGTTDTQYF; CDR3 DNA: TGCAGCGTGCATGACAGGGGGACCACAGATACGCAGTATTTT
D gene: TRBD1; V gene: TRBV18; J gene: TRBJ2-7; clone size: few; CDR3 protein: CASSPSGQGLDF; CDR3 DNA: TGTGCCAGCTCACCATCCGGACAGGGTTTGGACTTC
D gene: .; V gene: TRBV2; J gene: TRBJ2-7; clone size: .; CDR3 protein: CASKVSGTGNLEQYF; CDR3 DNA: TGTGCCAGCAAAGTCTCCGGGACTGGAAATTTAGAGCAGTACTTC
D gene: TRBD1; V gene: TRBV5-1; J gene: TRBJ1-4; clone size: many; CDR3 protein: CASSLVGTDLNEKLFF; CDR3 DNA: TGCGCCAGCAGCTTGGTTGGGACAGATCTTAATGAAAAACTGTTTTTT
D gene: TRBD1; V gene: TRBV27; J gene: TRBJ2-1; clone size: .; CDR3 protein: CASSDRASFYNEQFF; CDR3 DNA: TGTGCCAGCTCGGACAGGGCCTCATTTTACAATGAGCAGTTCTTC
D gene: .; V gene: TRBV7-2; J gene: TRBJ1-1; clone size: many; CDR3 protein: CASSLVTPEAFF; CDR3 DNA: TGTGCCAGCAGCTTAGTAACGCCTGAAGCTTTCTTT
D gene: .; V gene: TRBV18; J gene: TRBJ2-3; clone size: few; CDR3 protein: CASSSEYGLTDTQYF; CDR3 DNA: TGTGCCAGCTCATCCGAGTATGGGCTAACAGATACGCAGTATTTT
D gene: .; V gene: TRBV5-1; J gene: TRBJ2-2; clone size: few; CDR3 protein: CASNFGQNTGELFF; CDR3 DNA: TGCGCCAGCAACTTCGGGCAAAACACCGGGGAGCTGTTTTTT
D gene: TRBD1; V gene: TRBV20-1; J gene: TRBJ1-2; clone size: many; CDR3 protein: CSARDRVLLGYTF; CDR3 DNA: TGCAGTGCTAGGGACAGGGTCTTATTAGGCTACACCTTC
D gene: TRBD1; V gene: TRBV18; J gene: TRBJ1-4; clone size: .; CDR3 protein: CASSGTGLNEKLFF; CDR3 DNA: TGTGCCAGCTCGGGGACAGGGCTCAATGAAAAACTGTTTTTT
D gene: TRBD1; V gene: TRBV15; J gene: TRBJ1-1; clone size: few; CDR3 protein: CATSRGPGQGFRTEAFF; CDR3 DNA: TGTGCCACCAGCAGAGGCCCGGGACAGGGATTCCGGACTGAAGCTTTCTTT